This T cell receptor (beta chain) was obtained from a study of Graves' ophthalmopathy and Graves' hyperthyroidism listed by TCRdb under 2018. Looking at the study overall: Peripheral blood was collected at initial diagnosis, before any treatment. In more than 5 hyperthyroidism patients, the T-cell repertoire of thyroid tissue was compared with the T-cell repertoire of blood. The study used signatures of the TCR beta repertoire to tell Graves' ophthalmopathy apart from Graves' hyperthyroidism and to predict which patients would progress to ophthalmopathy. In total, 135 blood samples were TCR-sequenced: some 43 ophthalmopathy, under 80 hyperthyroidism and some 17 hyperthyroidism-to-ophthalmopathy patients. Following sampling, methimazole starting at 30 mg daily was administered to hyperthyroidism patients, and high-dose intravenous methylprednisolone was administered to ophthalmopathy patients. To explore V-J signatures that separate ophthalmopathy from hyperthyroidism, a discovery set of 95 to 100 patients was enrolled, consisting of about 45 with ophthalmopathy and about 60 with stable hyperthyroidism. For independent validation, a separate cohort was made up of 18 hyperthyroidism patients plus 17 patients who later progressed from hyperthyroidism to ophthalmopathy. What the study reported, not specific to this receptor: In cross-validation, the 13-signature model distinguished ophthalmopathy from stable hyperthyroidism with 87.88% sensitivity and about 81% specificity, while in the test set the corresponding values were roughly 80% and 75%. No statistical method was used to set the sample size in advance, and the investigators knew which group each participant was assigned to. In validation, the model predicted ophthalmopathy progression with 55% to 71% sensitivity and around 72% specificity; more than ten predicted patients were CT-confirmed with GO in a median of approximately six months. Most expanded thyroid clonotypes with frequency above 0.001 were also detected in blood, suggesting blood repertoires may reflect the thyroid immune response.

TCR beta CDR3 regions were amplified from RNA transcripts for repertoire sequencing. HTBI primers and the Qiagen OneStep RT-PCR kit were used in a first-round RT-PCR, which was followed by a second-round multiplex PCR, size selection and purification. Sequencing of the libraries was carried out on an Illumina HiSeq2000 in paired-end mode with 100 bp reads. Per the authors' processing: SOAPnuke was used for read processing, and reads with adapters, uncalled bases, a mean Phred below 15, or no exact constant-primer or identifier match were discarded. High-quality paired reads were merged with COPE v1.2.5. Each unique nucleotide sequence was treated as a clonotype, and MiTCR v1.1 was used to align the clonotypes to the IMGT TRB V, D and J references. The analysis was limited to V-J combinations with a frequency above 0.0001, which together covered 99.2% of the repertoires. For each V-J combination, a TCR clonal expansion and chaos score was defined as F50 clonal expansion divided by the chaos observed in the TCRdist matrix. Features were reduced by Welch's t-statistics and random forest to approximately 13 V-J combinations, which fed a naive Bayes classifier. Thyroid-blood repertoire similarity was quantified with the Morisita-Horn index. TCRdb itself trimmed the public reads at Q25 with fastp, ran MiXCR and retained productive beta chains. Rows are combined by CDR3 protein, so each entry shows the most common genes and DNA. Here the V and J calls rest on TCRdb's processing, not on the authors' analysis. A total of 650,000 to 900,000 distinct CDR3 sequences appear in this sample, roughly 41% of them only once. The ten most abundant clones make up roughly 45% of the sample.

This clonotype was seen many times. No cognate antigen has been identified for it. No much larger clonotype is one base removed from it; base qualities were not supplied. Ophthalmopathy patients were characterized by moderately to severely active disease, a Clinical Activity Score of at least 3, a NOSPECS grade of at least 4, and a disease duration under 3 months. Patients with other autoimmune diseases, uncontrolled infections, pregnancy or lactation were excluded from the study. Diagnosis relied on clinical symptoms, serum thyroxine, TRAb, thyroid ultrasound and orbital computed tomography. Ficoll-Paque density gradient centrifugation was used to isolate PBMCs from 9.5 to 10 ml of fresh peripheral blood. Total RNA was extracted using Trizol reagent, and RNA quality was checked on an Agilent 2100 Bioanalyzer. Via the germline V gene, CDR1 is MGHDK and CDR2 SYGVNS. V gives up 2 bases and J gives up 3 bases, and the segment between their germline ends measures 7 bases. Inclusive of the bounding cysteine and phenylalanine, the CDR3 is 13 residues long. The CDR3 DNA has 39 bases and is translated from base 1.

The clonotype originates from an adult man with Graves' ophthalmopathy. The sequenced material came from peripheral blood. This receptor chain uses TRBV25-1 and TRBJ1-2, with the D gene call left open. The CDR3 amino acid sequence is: CASSENGDYGYTF. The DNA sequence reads TGTGCCAGCAGTGAAAACGGGGACTATGGCTACACCTTC.